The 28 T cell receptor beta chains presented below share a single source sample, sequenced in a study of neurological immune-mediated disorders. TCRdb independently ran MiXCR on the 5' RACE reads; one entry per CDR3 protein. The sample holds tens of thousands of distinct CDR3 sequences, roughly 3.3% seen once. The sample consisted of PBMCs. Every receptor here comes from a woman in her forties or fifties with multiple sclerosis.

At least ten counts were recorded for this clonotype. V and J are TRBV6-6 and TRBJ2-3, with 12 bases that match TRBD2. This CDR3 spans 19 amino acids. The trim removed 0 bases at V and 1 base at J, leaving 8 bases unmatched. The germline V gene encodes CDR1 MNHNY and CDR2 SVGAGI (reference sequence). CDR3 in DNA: TGTGCCAGCAGTTACTCCTGGACTAGCGGGGCGAGGGGCACAGATACGCAGTATTTT. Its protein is CASSYSWTSGARGTDTQYF.

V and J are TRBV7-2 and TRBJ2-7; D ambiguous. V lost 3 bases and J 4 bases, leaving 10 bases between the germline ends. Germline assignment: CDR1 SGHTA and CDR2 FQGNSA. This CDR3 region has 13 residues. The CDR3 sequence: CASSLGSVYEQYF. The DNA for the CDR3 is TGTGCCAGCAGCTTGGGATCAGTTTACGAGCAGTACTTC.

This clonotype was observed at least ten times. Here the CDR3 reads CASSPWTGTVSYEQYF. CDR3 coding DNA: TGTGCCAGCAGCCCTTGGACCGGGACGGTCTCCTACGAGCAGTACTTC. This sequence joins TRBV7-2 and TRBJ2-7; D may correspond to TRBD1 or TRBD2 (5 bases each). The CDR3 consists of 16 residues. The V end was cut by 5 bases, the J end by 0 bases, with 17 bases between. CDR1 SGHTA and CDR2 FQGNSA come from the germline V gene.

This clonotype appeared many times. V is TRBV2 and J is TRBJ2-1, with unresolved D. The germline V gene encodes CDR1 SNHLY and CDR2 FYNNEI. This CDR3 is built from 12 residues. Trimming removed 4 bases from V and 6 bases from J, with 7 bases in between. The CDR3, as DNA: TGTGCCAGCAGTGGTCCGACCAATGAGCAGTTCTTC. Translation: CASSGPTNEQFF.

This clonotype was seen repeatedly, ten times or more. The CDR3: CATSRDMGVSPLEGYTF. The CDR3 nucleotides read TGTGCCACCAGCAGAGATATGGGAGTCTCACCCTTAGAGGGCTACACCTTC. V and J are TRBV15 and TRBJ1-2; D unresolved. V was trimmed by 0 bases and J by 8 bases, leaving 22 bases between them. The CDR3 has 17 amino acids. CDR1 is LNHNV, CDR2 YYDKDF, per germline (reference sequence).

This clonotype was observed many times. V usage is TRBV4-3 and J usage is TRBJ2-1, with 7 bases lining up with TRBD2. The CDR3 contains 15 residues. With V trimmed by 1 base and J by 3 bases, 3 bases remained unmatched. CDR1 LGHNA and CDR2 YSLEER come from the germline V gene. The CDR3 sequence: CASSQGLADYNEQFF. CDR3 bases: TGCGCCAGCAGCCAAGGGCTAGCGGACTACAATGAGCAGTTCTTC.

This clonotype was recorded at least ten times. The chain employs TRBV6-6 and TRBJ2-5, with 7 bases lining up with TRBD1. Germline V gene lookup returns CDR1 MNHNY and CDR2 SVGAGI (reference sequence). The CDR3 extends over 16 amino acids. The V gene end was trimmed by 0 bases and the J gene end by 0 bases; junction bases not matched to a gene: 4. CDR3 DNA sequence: TGTGCCAGCAGTTACTCGATGACAGGGAACCAAGAGACCCAGTACTTC. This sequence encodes CASSYSMTGNQETQYF.

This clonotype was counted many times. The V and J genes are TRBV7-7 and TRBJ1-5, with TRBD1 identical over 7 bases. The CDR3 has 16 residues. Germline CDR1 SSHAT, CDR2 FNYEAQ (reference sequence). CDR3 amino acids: CASSCRGQCSHQPQHF. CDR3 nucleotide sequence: TGTGCTAGCTCCTGCAGGGGACAGTGTTCACATCAGCCCCAGCATTTT.

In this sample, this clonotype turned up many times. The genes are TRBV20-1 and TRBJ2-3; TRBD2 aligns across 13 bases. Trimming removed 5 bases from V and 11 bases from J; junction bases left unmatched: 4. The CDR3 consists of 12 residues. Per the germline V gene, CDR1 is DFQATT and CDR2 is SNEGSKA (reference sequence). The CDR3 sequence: CSAGTSGNEQYF. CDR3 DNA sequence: TGCAGTGCTGGGACTAGCGGGAATGAGCAGTATTTT.

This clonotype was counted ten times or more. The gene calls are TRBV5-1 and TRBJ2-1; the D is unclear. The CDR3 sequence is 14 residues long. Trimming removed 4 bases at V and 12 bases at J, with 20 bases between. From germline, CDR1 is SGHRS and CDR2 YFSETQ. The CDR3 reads CASSSSPPVLGQFF. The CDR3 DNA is TGCGCCAGCAGCAGTTCCCCACCGGTTTTGGGGCAGTTCTTC.

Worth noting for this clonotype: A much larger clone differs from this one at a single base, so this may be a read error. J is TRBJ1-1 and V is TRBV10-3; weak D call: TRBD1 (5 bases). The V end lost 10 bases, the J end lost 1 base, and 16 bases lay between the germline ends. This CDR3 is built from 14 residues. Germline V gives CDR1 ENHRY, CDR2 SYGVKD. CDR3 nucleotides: TGTGCCACCCGTATCTGGACACAGAACACTGAAGCTTTCTTT. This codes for CATRIWTQNTEAFF.

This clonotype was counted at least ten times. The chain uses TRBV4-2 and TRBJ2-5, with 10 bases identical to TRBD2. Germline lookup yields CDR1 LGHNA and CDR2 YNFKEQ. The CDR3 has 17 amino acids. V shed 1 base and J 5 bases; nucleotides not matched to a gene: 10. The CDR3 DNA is TGTGCCAGCAGCCAAGGGTATCAGGGACTAGCGTCGGAGACCCAGTACTTC. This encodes CASSQGYQGLASETQYF.

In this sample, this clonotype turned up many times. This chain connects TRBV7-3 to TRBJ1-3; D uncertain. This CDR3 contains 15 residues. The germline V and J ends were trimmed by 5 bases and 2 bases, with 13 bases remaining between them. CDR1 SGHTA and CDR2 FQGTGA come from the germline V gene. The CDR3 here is CASSLGAGTGNTIYF. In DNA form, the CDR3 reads TGTGCCAGCAGCCTGGGAGCTGGGACTGGAAACACCATATATTTT.

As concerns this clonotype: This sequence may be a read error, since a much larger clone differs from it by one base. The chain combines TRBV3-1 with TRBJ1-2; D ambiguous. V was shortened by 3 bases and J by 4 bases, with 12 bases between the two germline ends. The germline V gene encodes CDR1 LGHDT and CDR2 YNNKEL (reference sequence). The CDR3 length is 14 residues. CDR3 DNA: TGTGCCAGCAGCCATGGAAAGATAACCTATGGCTACACCTTC. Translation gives CASSHGKITYGYTF.

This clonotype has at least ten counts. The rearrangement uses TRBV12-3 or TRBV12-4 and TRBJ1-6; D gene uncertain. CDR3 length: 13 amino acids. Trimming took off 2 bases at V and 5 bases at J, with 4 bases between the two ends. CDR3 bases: TGTGCCAGCAGTTTAACAGATAATTCACCCCTCCACTTT. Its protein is CASSLTDNSPLHF.

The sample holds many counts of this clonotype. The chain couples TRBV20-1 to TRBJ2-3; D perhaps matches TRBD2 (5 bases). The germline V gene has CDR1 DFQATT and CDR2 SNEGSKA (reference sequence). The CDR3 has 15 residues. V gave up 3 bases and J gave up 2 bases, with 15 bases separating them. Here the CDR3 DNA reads TGCAGTGCTAGCGTTCCGGACTGGTACACAGATACGCAGTATTTT. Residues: CSASVPDWYTDTQYF.

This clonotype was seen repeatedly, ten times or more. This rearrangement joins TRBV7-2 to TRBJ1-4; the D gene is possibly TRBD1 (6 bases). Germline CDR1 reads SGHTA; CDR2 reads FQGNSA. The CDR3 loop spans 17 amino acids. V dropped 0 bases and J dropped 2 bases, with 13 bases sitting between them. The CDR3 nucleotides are TGTGCCAGCAGCTTAGCGGGGGGGCGTCTTACTAATGAAAAACTGTTTTTT. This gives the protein CASSLAGGRLTNEKLFF.

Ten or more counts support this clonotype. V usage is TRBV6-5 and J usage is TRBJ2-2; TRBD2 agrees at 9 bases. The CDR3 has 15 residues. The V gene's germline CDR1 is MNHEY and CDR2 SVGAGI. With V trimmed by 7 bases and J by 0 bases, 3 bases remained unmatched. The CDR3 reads CASKAGGANTGELFF. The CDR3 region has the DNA TGTGCCAGCAAAGCGGGGGGTGCGAACACCGGGGAGCTGTTTTTT.

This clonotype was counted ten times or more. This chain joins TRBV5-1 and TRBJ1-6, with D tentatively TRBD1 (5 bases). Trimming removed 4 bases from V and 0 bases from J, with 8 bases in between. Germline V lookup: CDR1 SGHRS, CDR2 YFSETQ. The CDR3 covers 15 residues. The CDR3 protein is CASSGTSSYNSPLHF. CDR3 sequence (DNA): TGCGCCAGCAGCGGGACTAGCTCCTATAATTCACCCCTCCACTTT.

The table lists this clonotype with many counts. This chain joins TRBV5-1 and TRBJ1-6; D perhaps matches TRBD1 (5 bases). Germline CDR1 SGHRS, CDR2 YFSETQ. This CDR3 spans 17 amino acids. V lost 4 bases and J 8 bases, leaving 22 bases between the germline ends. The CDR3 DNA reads TGCGCCAGCAGCCTAGGACCAACCGGGACCGACGATTCACCCCTCCACTTT. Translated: CASSLGPTGTDDSPLHF.

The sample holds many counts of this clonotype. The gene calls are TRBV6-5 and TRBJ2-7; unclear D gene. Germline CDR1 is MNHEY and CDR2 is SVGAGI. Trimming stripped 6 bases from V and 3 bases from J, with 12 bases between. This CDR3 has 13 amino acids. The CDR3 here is CASSRVGNYEQYF. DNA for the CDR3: TGTGCCAGCAGCCGAGTAGGGAACTACGAGCAGTACTTC.

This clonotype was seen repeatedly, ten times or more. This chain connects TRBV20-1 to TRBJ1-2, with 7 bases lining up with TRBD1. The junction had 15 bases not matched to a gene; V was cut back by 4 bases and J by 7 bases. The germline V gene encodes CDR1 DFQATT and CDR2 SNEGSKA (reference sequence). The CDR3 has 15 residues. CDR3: CSAKESARGYSGYTF. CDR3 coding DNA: TGCAGTGCTAAGGAGTCCGCCAGGGGGTATTCTGGCTACACCTTC.

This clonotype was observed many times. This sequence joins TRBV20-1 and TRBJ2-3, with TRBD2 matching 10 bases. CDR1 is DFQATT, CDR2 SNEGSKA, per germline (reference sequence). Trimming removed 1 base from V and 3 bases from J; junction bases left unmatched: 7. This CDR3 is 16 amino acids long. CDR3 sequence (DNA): TGCAGTGCTAGAGGAGGAAGCGGGGGGGAAACAGATACGCAGTATTTT. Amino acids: CSARGGSGGETDTQYF.

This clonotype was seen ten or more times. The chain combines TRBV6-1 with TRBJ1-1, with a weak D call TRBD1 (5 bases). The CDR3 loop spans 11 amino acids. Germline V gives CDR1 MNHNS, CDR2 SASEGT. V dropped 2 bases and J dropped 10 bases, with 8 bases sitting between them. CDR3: CASSETGGAFF. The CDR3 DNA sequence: TGTGCCAGCAGTGAAACGGGGGGAGCTTTCTTT.

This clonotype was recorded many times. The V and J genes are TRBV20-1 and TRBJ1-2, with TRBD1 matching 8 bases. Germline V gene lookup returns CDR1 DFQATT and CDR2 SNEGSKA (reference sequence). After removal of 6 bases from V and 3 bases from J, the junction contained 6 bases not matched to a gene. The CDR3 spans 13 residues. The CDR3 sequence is CSAPGQGHYGYTF. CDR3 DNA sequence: TGCAGTGCCCCCGGACAGGGCCACTATGGCTACACCTTC.

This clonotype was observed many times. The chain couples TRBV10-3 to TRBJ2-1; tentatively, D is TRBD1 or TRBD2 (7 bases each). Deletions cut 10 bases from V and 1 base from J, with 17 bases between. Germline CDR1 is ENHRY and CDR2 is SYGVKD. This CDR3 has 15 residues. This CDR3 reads CATQGGLLSYNEQFF. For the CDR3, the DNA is TGTGCCACCCAGGGGGGACTACTGTCCTACAATGAGCAGTTCTTC.

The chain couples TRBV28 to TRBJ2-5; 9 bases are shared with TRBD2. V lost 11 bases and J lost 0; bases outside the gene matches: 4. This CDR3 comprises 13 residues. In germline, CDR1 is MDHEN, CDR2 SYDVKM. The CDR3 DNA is TGTGCCGCGGGGGGGCCGTACCAAGAGACCCAGTACTTC. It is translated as CAAGGPYQETQYF.

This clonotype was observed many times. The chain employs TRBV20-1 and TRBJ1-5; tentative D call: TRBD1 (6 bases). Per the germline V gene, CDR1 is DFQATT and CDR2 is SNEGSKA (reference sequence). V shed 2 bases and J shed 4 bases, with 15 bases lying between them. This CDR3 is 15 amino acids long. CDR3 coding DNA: TGCAGTGCTAGATTTCTCGGGCAGGGGAATCAGCCCCAGCATTTT. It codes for CSARFLGQGNQPQHF.